The rows below give T cell receptor beta chains drawn from one sample of a study of T cells in Graves' hyperthyroidism and ophthalmopathy. One entry per CDR3 protein, called by TCRdb with MiXCR from the multiplex PCR reads. The sample has 550,000 to 600,000 distinct CDR3 sequences, approximately 15% seen once. Sequenced: blood. The receptors were sampled from a woman between 18 and 30 years old with Graves' ophthalmopathy. CDR3s include the opening cysteine and the closing phenylalanine or tryptophan. D genes are given only for firm matches. Not all rows give a size; the values are once, few, many and, for expanded clones, a class.

CDR3 length	D gene	V gene	J gene	clone size	CDR3 DNA	CDR3 protein
17	NA	TRBV4-2	TRBJ2-6	few	TGTGCCAGCAGCCAAGATCCGTCAGAAACTGGGGCCAACGTCCTGACTTTC	CASSQDPSETGANVLTF
14	TRBD1	TRBV6-1	TRBJ1-1	NA	TGTGCCAGCAGTTCACTTTCCGGGACAGGGAATGCTTTCTTT	CASSSLSGTGNAFF
16	NA	TRBV20-1	TRBJ2-7	many	TGCAGTGCCGTCGGAGCAGGGAGTATCATCTCCTACGAGCAGTACTTC	CSAVGAGSIISYEQYF
13	NA	TRBV3-1	TRBJ1-2	many	TGTGCCAGCAGCCAACCCAGGGGAGATGGCTACACCTTC	CASSQPRGDGYTF
14	NA	TRBV7-9	TRBJ1-1	few	TGTGCCAGCAGCTTTATCTTCGGGGGTCCTGAAGCTTTCTTT	CASSFIFGGPEAFF
14	NA	TRBV7-9	TRBJ2-7	NA	TGTGCCAGCAGATTTTCCGGGAGCTCCTACGAGCAGTACTTC	CASRFSGSSYEQYF
14	NA	TRBV4-3	TRBJ1-2	few	TGCGCCAGCAGCCAAGGGAGGGTAAACTATGGCTACACCTTC	CASSQGRVNYGYTF
14	TRBD1	TRBV20-1	TRBJ2-5	few	TGCAGTGCTAGAAGGGGGACAGCAGAAGAGACCCAGTACTTC	CSARRGTAEETQYF
16	TRBD2	TRBV27	TRBJ2-7	many	TGTGCCAGCAGTCCCATGAGCGGGAGTCCCACCTACGAGCAGTACTTC	CASSPMSGSPTYEQYF
14	NA	TRBV5-4	TRBJ2-4	many	TGTGCCAGCAGCTTATGGACAGTAAAAAACATTCAGTACTTC	CASSLWTVKNIQYF
20	TRBD2	TRBV11-2	TRBJ2-1	many	TGTGCCAGCAGCTTACCACAGGGACGTTTGGCGGGAGGGCCCGGCAATGAGCAGTTCTTC	CASSLPQGRLAGGPGNEQFF
14	NA	TRBV19	TRBJ2-3	many	TGTGCCAGTAGTATATATGGGGAAGGGGAAACGCAGTATTTT	CASSIYGEGETQYF
12	NA	TRBV28	TRBJ1-1	NA	TGTGCCACACGACAGCCGAACACTGAAGCTTCCTTT	CATRQPNTEASF
19	TRBD2	TRBV27	TRBJ2-3	many	TGTGCCAGCAGTTTATCTTGGGGTGTAGCGGGAGCAGACTCGGATACGCAGTATTTT	CASSLSWGVAGADSDTQYF
16	NA	TRBV7-9	TRBJ2-7	few	TGTGCCAGCAGCCCGCCACAGGAGGGGCTGATCTACGAGCAGTACTTC	CASSPPQEGLIYEQYF
16	TRBD2	TRBV28	TRBJ2-1	NA	TGTGCCAGCAGTCTGAGGACTAGCGGGAGAGGGAATGAGCAGTTCTTC	CASSLRTSGRGNEQFF
15	TRBD1	TRBV28	TRBJ2-1	NA	TGTGCCAGCACTTTGGGGACAGGGGGCTACCATGAGCAGTTCTTC	CASTLGTGGYHEQFF
15	NA	TRBV11-2	TRBJ1-4	NA	TGTGCCAGTAGCGAAAACGGCGCAACTAATGAAAAACTGTTTTTT	CASSENGATNEKLFF
14	NA	TRBV7-6	TRBJ1-1	NA	TGTGCCAACAGCTCGGTACATGTGAACACTGAAGCTTTCTTT	CANSSVHVNTEAFF
15	NA	TRBV6-2/TRBV6-3	TRBJ2-7	many	TGTGCCAGCAGTTATGCAGCCAGGGGAAACGGCGAGCAGTACTTC	CASSYAARGNGEQYF
15	TRBD1	TRBV5-1	TRBJ1-4	few	TGCGCCAGCAGCTCCGGGACAGGCTTTAGTGAAAAACTGTTTTTT	CASSSGTGFSEKLFF
12	NA	TRBV28	TRBJ2-5	many	TGTGCCAGCTGGAATCCAGCGGAGACCCAGTACTTC	CASWNPAETQYF
16	NA	TRBV4-1	TRBJ2-5	NA	TGCGCCAGCAGCCACCCTGGAAGGAGGAGTGGGGAGACCCAGTACTTC	CASSHPGRRSGETQYF
15	TRBD1	TRBV7-9	TRBJ1-1	many	TGTGCCAGCAGCCTCGGACAGGATCATAACACTGAAGCTTTCTTT	CASSLGQDHNTEAFF
14	NA	TRBV7-9	TRBJ2-7	few	TGTGCCAGCAGCTCCATATTACCTCCTGACGACCAGTACTTC	CASSSILPPDDQYF
16	TRBD1	TRBV19	TRBJ1-2	many	TGTGCCAGTAGTAACCTCCTGGGACAGTCTAACTATGGCTACACCTTC	CASSNLLGQSNYGYTF
16	NA	TRBV10-1	TRBJ1-5	NA	TGCGCCAGCAGTGAGTCGCGGGGGGGAGGCAATCAGCCCCAGCATTTT	CASSESRGGGNQPQHF
18	NA	TRBV12-3/TRBV12-4	TRBJ1-2	many	TGTGCCAGCAGCCCGAGGGGGGGGCAGAATATCTACCTCTATGGCTACACCTTC	CASSPRGGQNIYLYGYTF
14	NA	TRBV7-9	TRBJ2-1	many	TGTGCCAGCAGCTGGGCCGGGGGCGGGAATGAGCAGTTCTTC	CASSWAGGGNEQFF
13	TRBD2	TRBV18	TRBJ2-5	many	TGTGCCAGCTCTCCAGGGAGGGAAGAGACCCAGTACTTC	CASSPGREETQYF
13	NA	TRBV11-2	TRBJ2-5	few	TGTGCCAGCAGCGAACCTGAGCGTCGGACCCAGTACTTC	CASSEPERRTQYF
15	TRBD2	TRBV10-3	TRBJ2-1	few	TGTGCCATCAGCCGGGGACTAGCGGGAAGGAATGAGCAGTTCTTC	CAISRGLAGRNEQFF
17	TRBD1	TRBV2	TRBJ2-3	many	TGTGCCAGCAGTGCCCGAAGGACAGGCGTCGGCACAGATACGCAGTATTTT	CASSARRTGVGTDTQYF
11	NA	TRBV2	TRBJ2-1	many	TGTGCCACCACAGAAAACGGTGAGCAGTTCTTC	CATTENGEQFF
14	NA	TRBV29-1	TRBJ1-1	many	TGCAGCGTCACCGTTGGGGGGCGAGACACTGAAGCTTTCTTT	CSVTVGGRDTEAFF
16	NA	TRBV3-1	TRBJ1-1	many	TGTGCCAGCAGCCAAGATCTCCCACGATTGAACACTGAAGCTTTCTTT	CASSQDLPRLNTEAFF
14	TRBD2	TRBV20-1	TRBJ2-5	many	TGCAGTGGGGGTGGGTTAGCGGGAGACGAGACCCAGTACTTC	CSGGGLAGDETQYF
10	NA	TRBV29-1	TRBJ1-2	many	TGCAGCGTTGAGCTTAACAGGCCCACCTTC	CSVELNRPTF
12	NA	TRBV27	TRBJ2-7	many	TGTGGGACGAGGGGCTCAACCTACGAGCAGTACTTC	CGTRGSTYEQYF
13	NA	TRBV27	TRBJ1-3	many	TGTGCCAGCGGACAGCTCTCTGGAAACACCATATATTTT	CASGQLSGNTIYF
13	NA	TRBV28	TRBJ2-2	many	TGTGCCAGCACTCCCATCATCCCCGGGGAGCTGTTTTTT	CASTPIIPGELFF
17	TRBD2	TRBV28	TRBJ2-1	many	TGTGCCAGCAGAAAGGGACTAGCGGGATCCTTCTACAATGAGCAGTTCTTC	CASRKGLAGSFYNEQFF
13	NA	TRBV12-3/TRBV12-4	TRBJ1-1	many	TGTGCCAGCAACATCGGGAGGAACACTGAAGCTTTCTTT	CASNIGRNTEAFF
12	NA	TRBV12-3/TRBV12-4	TRBJ2-1	many	TGTGCCAGCAGTCCGACTAGTCTCGAGCAGTTCTTC	CASSPTSLEQFF
11	NA	TRBV7-2	TRBJ2-1	many	TGTGCCAGCAGCTCTCGATCACAGCAGTTCTTC	CASSSRSQQFF
14	TRBD1	TRBV28	TRBJ1-5	few	TGTGCCAGCAACAGGGGATATAGCAATCAGCCCCAGCATTTT	CASNRGYSNQPQHF